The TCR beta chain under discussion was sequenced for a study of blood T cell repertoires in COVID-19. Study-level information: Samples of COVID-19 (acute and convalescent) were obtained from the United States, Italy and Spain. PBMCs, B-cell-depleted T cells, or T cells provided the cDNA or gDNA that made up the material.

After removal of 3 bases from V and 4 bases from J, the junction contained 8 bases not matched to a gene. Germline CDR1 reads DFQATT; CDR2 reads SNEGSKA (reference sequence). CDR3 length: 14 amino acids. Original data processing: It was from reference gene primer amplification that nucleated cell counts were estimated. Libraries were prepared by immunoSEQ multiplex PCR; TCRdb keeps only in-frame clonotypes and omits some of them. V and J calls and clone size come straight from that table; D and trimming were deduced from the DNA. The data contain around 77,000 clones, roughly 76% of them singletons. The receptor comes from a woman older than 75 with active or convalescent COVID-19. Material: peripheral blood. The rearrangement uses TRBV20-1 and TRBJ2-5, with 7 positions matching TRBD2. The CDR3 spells CSASSGGRVETQYF. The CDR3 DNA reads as TGCAGTGCTAGTAGTGGGGGGAGGGTAGAGACCCAGTACTTC.